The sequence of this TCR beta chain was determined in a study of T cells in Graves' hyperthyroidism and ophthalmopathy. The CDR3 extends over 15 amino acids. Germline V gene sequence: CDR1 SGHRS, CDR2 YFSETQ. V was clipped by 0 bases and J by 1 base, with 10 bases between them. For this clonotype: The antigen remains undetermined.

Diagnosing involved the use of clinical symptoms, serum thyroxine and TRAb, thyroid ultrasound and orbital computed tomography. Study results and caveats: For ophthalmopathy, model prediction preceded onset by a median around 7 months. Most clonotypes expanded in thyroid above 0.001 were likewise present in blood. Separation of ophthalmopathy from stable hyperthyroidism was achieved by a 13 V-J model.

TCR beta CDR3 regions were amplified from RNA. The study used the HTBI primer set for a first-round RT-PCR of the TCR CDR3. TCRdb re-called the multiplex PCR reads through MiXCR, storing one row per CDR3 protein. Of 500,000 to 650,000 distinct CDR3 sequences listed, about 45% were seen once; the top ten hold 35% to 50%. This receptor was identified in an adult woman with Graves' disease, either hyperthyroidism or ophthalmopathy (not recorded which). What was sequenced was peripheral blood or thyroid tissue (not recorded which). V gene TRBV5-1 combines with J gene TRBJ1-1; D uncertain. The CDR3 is CASSLERSSNTEAFF. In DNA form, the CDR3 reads TGCGCCAGCAGCTTGGAGCGCAGCTCGAACACTGAAGCTTTCTTT.